The sequence of this T cell receptor (beta chain) was determined in a study of T cell repertoires in cytomegalovirus infection. Overall study: The authors used CMV epitopes that were HLA-C-restricted (recently identified) and HLA-B-restricted (well studied). A matching HLA type, together with CMV infection, was signaled by public TCR beta signatures. Study-level results: Ex vivo, HLA-C-restricted CMV-specific TCR beta clonotypes prevailed over the rest of the response. Individuals carrying CMV plus the relevant HLA were identified by cumulative frequency of public TCR beta families.

TCRdb re-analysed the reads in MiXCR, keeping a single row per CDR3 protein. The profile shows 640,000 or so distinct CDR3 sequences, 33% of them singletons. As for this clonotype: Its target is unknown.

The length of the CDR3 is 14 residues. Trimming removed 1 base from V and 8 bases from J, with 14 bases in between. CDR1 is LGHNA, CDR2 YNFKEQ, per germline. This receptor was obtained from a human donor in good health (CMV status not recorded). Some clones in this sample may be carry-over from other donors' samples. Here the sequenced sample was cultured PBMCs, taken from culture after CMV antigen stimulation. The rearrangement uses TRBV4-2 and TRBJ1-1; the D is unclear. The CDR3 region has the DNA TGTGCCAGCAGCCAAGCGGATACTAGGATAGAAGCTTTCTTT. Amino acids: CASSQADTRIEAFF.